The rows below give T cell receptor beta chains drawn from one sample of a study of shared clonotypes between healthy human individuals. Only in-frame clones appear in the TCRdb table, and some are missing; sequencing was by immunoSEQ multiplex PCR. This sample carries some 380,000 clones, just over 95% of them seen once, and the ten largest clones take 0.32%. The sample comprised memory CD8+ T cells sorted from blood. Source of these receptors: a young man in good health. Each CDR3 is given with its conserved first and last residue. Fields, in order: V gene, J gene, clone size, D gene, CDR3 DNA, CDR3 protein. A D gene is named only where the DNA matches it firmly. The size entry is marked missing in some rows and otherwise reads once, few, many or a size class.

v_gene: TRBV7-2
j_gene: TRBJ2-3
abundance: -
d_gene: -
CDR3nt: TGTGCCAGCAGCTTAGTGGGGCAGGCTAGCACAGATACGCAGTATTTT
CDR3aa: CASSLVGQASTDTQYF

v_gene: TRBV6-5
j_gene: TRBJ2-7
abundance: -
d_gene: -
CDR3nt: TGTGCCAGCAGCTCGACAGTTTTAGGGGAGCAGTACTTC
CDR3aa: CASSSTVLGEQYF

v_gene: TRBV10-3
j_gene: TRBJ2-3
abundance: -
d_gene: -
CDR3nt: TGTGCCATCAGTGGGGCTTCGTCCCTCGGCACAGATACGCAGTATTTT
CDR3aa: CAISGASSLGTDTQYF

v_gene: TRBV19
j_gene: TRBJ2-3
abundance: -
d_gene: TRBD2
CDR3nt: TGTGCCAGTAGTAATCCGGGACTAGCGGGAGGGCCAGATACGCAGTATTTT
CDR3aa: CASSNPGLAGGPDTQYF

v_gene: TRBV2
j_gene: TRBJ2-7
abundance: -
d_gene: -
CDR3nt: TGTGCCAGCAGTGAGGACTTGCCCTACGAGCAGTACTTC
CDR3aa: CASSEDLPYEQYF

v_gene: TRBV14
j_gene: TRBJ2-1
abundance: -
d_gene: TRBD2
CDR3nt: TGTGCCAGCAGCCAAACTAGCGGGAAGTACAATGAGCAGTTCTTC
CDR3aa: CASSQTSGKYNEQFF

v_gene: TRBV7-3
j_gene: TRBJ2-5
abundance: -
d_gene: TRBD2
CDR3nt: TGTGCCAGCAGCTTATCTTCGGGACTAGCGGGAGAGACCCAGTACTTC
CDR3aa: CASSLSSGLAGETQYF

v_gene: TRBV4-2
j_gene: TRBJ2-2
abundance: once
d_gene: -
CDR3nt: TGTGCCAGCAGCCAATACTACCCGAACACCGGGGAGCTGTTTTTT
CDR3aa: CASSQYYPNTGELFF

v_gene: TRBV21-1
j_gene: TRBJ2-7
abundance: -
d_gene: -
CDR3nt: TGTGCCAGCAGCGTACCGGGACTAGCCCAGGAGCCCTCCTACGAGCAGTACTTC
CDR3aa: CASSVPGLAQEPSYEQYF

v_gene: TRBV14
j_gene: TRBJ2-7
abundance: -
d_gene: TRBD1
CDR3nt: TGTGCCAGCAGCCGGACAGGGGGAAAGGACGAGCAGTACTTC
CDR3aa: CASSRTGGKDEQYF

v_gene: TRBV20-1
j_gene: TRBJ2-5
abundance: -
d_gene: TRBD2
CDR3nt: TGCAGTGCTAGAAGCCGAAGCGGGACTTACTTC
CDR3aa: CSARSRSGTYF

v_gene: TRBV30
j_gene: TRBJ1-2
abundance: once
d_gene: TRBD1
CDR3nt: TGTGCCTGGGGCCCGATTCCCAGGGGGAGAGGCTACACCTTC
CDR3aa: CAWGPIPRGRGYTF

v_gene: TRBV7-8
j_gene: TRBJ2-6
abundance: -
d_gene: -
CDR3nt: TGTGCCAGCAGCTGGGAGAGCCACCCTGGGGCCAACGTCCTGACTTTC
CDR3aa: CASSWESHPGANVLTF

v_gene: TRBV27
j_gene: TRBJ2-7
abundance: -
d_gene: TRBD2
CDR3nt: TGTGCCAGCAGTCCGGACGCGGGACTAGGGGCAGCCTACGAGCAGTACTTC
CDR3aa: CASSPDAGLGAAYEQYF

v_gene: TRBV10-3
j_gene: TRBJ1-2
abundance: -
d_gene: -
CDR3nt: TGTGCCATCAGTGAGTCCCACCCCCAGGGAATGTCCGCTGGCTACACCTTC
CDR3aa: CAISESHPQGMSAGYTF

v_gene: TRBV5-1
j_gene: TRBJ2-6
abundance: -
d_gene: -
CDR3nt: TGCGCCAGCCGTAGACAAGGCGCTGTGGCCAACGTCCTGACTTTC
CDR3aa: CASRRQGAVANVLTF

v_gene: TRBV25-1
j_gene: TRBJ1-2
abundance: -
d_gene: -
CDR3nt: TGTGCCAGCAGTGCCGGGACAAACTATGGCTACACCTTC
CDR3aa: CASSAGTNYGYTF

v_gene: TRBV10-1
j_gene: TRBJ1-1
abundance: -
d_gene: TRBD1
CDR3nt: TGCGCCAGCAGTGAGTCGGGACAGGGGAGGACTGAAGCTTTCTTT
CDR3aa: CASSESGQGRTEAFF

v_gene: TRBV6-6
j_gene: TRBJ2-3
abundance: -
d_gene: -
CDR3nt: TGTGCCAGCAGTTACCCTAGCACAGATACGCAGTATTTT
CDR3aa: CASSYPSTDTQYF

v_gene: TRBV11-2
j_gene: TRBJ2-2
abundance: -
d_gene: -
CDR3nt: TGTGCCAGCAGCTTGGGGTCAGCCACGACCGGGGAGCTGTTTTTT
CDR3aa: CASSLGSATTGELFF

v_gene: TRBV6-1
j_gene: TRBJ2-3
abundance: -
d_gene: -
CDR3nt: TGTGCCAGCAGTTCTCGAGGCGGGACAGATACGCAGTATTTT
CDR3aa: CASSSRGGTDTQYF

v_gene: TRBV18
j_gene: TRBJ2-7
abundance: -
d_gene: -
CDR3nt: TGTGCCAGCTCACCGGGCTACTCGGACGAGCAGTACTTC
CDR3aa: CASSPGYSDEQYF

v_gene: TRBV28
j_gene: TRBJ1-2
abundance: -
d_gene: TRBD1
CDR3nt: TGTGCCAGCAGTTCCGGGACAGTATTTAACTATGGCTACACCTTC
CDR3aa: CASSSGTVFNYGYTF

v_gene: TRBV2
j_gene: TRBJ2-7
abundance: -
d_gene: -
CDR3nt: TGTGCCAGCAGTGGGGGTGGCGGCGAGCAGTACTTC
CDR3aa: CASSGGGGEQYF

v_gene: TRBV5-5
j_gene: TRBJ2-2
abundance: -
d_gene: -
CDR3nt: TGTGCCAGCAGCTTGGGCAGGGGCACCGGGGAGCTGTTTTTT
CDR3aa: CASSLGRGTGELFF

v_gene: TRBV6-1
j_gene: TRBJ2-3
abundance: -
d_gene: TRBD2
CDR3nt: TGTGCCAGCAGTGAATTGGTGAGCGGGAGGTCCTCTAGCACAGATACGCAGTATTTT
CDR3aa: CASSELVSGRSSSTDTQYF

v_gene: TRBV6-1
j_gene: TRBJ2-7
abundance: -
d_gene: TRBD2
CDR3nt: TGTGCCAGCTTTAGCGGGGCCACCTACGAGCAGTACTTC
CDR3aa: CASFSGATYEQYF

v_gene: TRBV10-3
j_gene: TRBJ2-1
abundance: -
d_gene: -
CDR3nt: TGTGCCATCAGTGATAAAGCCTACGATGAGCAGTTCTTC
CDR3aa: CAISDKAYDEQFF

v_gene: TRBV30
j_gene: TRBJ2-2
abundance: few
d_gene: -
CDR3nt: TGTGCCTGGAGTGTAGGGGCCGGGGAGCTGTTTTTT
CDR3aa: CAWSVGAGELFF

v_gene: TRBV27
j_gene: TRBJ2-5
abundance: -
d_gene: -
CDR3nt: TGTGCCAGCCCCTGGGGGCGGTTAGAGACCCAGTACTTC
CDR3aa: CASPWGRLETQYF

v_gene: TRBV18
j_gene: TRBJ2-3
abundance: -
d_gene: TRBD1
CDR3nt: TGTGCCAGCTCACAGACAGGGGGCACAGATACGCAGTATTTT
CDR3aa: CASSQTGGTDTQYF

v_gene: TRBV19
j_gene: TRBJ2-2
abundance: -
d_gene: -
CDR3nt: TGTGCCAGTAGTATAGAAAACACCGGGGAGCTGTTTTTT
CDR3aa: CASSIENTGELFF

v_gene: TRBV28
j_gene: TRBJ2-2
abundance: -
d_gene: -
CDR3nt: TGTGCCAGCAGTTTAGCCCCTAGGACCGGGGAGCTGTTTTTT
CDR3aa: CASSLAPRTGELFF

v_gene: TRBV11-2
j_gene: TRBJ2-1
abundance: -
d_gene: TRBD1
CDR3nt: TGTGCCAGCAGCCCCCTCCCCCGGACAGGTAACAATGAGCAGTTCTTC
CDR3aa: CASSPLPRTGNNEQFF

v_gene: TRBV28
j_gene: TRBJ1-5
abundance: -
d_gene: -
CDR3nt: TGTGCCAGCAGTTTAAGTTTCGGATCGGAATATCAGCCCCAGCATTTT
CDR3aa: CASSLSFGSEYQPQHF

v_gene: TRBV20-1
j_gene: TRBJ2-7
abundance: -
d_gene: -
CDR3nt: TGCAGTGCGCTAATATACGAGCAGTACTTC
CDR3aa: CSALIYEQYF

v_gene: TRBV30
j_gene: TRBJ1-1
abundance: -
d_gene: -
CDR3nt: TGTGCCTGGAGTGTCTCCCTACTGGCCGTTGAAGCTTTCTTT
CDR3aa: CAWSVSLLAVEAFF

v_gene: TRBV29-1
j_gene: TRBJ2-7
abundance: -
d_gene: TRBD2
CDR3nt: TGCAGCGTTGAACGGGAGGGGTTCGAGCAGTACTTC
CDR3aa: CSVEREGFEQYF

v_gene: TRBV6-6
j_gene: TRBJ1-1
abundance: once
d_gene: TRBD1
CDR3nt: TGTGCCAGCAGTTACCCCGCGACAGGGGGACGGACTGAAGCTTTCTTT
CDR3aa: CASSYPATGGRTEAFF

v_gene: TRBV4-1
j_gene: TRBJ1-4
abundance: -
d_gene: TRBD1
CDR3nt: TGCGCCAGCAGCCACGGACAGGGGGCTTCAACTAATGAAAAACTGTTTTTT
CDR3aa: CASSHGQGASTNEKLFF

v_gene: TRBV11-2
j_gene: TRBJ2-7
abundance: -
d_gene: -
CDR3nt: TGTGCCAGCAGCTTAGGGGGGACTCGCTCCTACGAGCAGTACTTC
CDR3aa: CASSLGGTRSYEQYF

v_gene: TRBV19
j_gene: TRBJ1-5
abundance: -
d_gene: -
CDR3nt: TGTGCCAGTAGTATTCCGATGTCAGGGTCTCAGCCCCAGCATTTT
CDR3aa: CASSIPMSGSQPQHF

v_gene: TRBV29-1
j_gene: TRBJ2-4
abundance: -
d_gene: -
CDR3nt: TGCAGCGTCCGGGCTGAAAACATTCAGTACTTC
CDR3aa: CSVRAENIQYF

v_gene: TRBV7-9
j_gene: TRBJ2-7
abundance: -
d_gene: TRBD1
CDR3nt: TGTGCCAGCAGCTTAGGTTGGGCGAGCAGGGGGCAGGTCGAGCAGTACTTC
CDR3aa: CASSLGWASRGQVEQYF